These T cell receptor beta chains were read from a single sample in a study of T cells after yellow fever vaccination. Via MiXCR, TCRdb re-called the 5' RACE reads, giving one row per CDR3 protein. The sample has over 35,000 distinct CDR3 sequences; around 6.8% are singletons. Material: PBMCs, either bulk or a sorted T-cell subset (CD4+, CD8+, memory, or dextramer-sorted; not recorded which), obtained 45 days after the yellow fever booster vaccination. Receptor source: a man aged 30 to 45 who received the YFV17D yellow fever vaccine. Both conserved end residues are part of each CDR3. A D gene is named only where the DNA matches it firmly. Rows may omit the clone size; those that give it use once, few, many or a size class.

CDR3aa: CASRAGTVRGANVLTF; CDR3nt: TGTGCCAGCAGGGCCGGGACAGTCCGTGGGGCCAACGTCCTGACTTTC; v_gene: TRBV6-1; j_gene: TRBJ2-6; d_gene: TRBD1; abundance: .
CDR3aa: CSATSPLAGDVHEQFF; CDR3nt: TGCAGTGCCACGTCACCGTTAGCGGGAGATGTACATGAGCAGTTCTTC; v_gene: TRBV20-1; j_gene: TRBJ2-1; d_gene: TRBD2; abundance: few
CDR3aa: CASIWVGTGDRTGELFF; CDR3nt: TGTGCCAGCATCTGGGTAGGGACAGGGGATCGCACCGGGGAGCTGTTTTTT; v_gene: TRBV6-1; j_gene: TRBJ2-2; d_gene: TRBD1; abundance: few
CDR3aa: CSATGHSGTFDTQYF; CDR3nt: TGCAGCGCTACGGGCCATAGCGGGACGTTTGATACGCAGTATTTT; v_gene: TRBV29-1; j_gene: TRBJ2-3; d_gene: TRBD2; abundance: many
CDR3aa: CASSLTHEQYF; CDR3nt: TGTGCCAGCAGCTTAACCCACGAGCAGTACTTC; v_gene: TRBV7-2; j_gene: TRBJ2-7; d_gene: .; abundance: .
CDR3aa: CASSPGSVRRTIYF; CDR3nt: TGTGCCAGCAGTCCCGGGTCGGTTAGGAGGACCATATATTTT; v_gene: TRBV6-5; j_gene: TRBJ1-3; d_gene: .; abundance: many
CDR3aa: CASSVVAGRVETQYF; CDR3nt: TGTGCCAGCAGCGTAGTTGCCGGGAGAGTTGAGACCCAGTACTTC; v_gene: TRBV9; j_gene: TRBJ2-5; d_gene: .; abundance: .
CDR3aa: CASKRTGQGYTF; CDR3nt: TGTGCCAGCAAAAGGACAGGGCAGGGCTACACCTTC; v_gene: TRBV12-3/TRBV12-4; j_gene: TRBJ1-2; d_gene: TRBD1; abundance: many
CDR3aa: CASKTASSSYNSPLHF; CDR3nt: TGTGCCTCGAAGACAGCCTCAAGCTCCTATAATTCACCCCTCCACTTT; v_gene: TRBV30; j_gene: TRBJ1-6; d_gene: .; abundance: .
CDR3aa: CASRRTGTSSYEQYF; CDR3nt: TGTGCCAGTCGCCGAACCGGGACTAGCAGTTACGAGCAGTACTTC; v_gene: TRBV7-8; j_gene: TRBJ2-7; d_gene: TRBD2; abundance: few
CDR3aa: CASSQQGLASYEQYF; CDR3nt: TGCGCCAGCAGCCAGCAGGGACTAGCCTCCTACGAGCAGTACTTC; v_gene: TRBV4-3; j_gene: TRBJ2-7; d_gene: TRBD2; abundance: many
CDR3aa: CASRLASGELFF; CDR3nt: TGTGCCAGCAGACTAGCATCCGGGGAGCTGTTTTTT; v_gene: TRBV12-3/TRBV12-4; j_gene: TRBJ2-2; d_gene: .; abundance: .
CDR3aa: CASSIRINGRSYNEQFF; CDR3nt: TGTGCCAGTAGTATCAGAATTAACGGGAGGTCCTACAATGAGCAGTTCTTC; v_gene: TRBV19; j_gene: TRBJ2-1; d_gene: TRBD2; abundance: many
CDR3aa: CSARPEGTGTGELFF; CDR3nt: TGCAGTGCTAGACCTGAGGGGACAGGCACCGGGGAGCTGTTTTTT; v_gene: TRBV20-1; j_gene: TRBJ2-2; d_gene: TRBD1; abundance: few
CDR3aa: CASSLKAVNTGELFF; CDR3nt: TGTGCCAGCAGCTTGAAAGCGGTCAACACCGGGGAGCTGTTTTTT; v_gene: TRBV5-4; j_gene: TRBJ2-2; d_gene: .; abundance: many
CDR3aa: CASSLTGGQHGGNEQFF; CDR3nt: TGCGCCAGCAGCTTGACAGGGGGCCAACACGGTGGAAATGAGCAGTTCTTC; v_gene: TRBV5-1; j_gene: TRBJ2-1; d_gene: TRBD1; abundance: few
CDR3aa: CASSQQPGAWEQYF; CDR3nt: TGTGCCAGCAGCCAACAACCAGGGGCGTGGGAGCAGTACTTC; v_gene: TRBV3-1; j_gene: TRBJ2-7; d_gene: .; abundance: many
CDR3aa: CASSRRGQREQYF; CDR3nt: TGTGCCAGCAGTCGAAGGGGTCAGAGGGAGCAGTACTTC; v_gene: TRBV6-1; j_gene: TRBJ2-7; d_gene: .; abundance: few
CDR3aa: CASSEFSASGYNEQFF; CDR3nt: TGTGCCAGCAGTGAGTTTTCGGCTAGCGGGTACAATGAGCAGTTCTTC; v_gene: TRBV2; j_gene: TRBJ2-1; d_gene: TRBD2; abundance: many
CDR3aa: CATGTSSTDTQYF; CDR3nt: TGTGCCACAGGGACTTCTAGCACAGATACGCAGTATTTT; v_gene: TRBV2; j_gene: TRBJ2-3; d_gene: .; abundance: many
CDR3aa: CASSHTGSYGYTF; CDR3nt: TGTGCCAGCAGCCATACAGGGAGCTATGGCTACACCTTC; v_gene: TRBV3-1; j_gene: TRBJ1-2; d_gene: .; abundance: few
CDR3aa: CASSPDRAGEQFF; CDR3nt: TGTGCCAGCTCACCAGACAGGGCGGGTGAGCAGTTCTTC; v_gene: TRBV18; j_gene: TRBJ2-1; d_gene: TRBD1; abundance: many
CDR3aa: CASRESRSNEQFF; CDR3nt: TGTGCCAGCAGAGAAAGTAGGTCTAATGAGCAGTTCTTC; v_gene: TRBV6-6; j_gene: TRBJ2-1; d_gene: .; abundance: .
CDR3aa: CASSRDRVEQFF; CDR3nt: TGTGCCAGTAGTAGGGACCGGGTTGAGCAGTTCTTC; v_gene: TRBV19; j_gene: TRBJ2-1; d_gene: .; abundance: few
CDR3aa: CSAIPLGQQNTGELFF; CDR3nt: TGCAGTGCCATACCCCTGGGACAGCAGAACACCGGGGAGCTGTTTTTT; v_gene: TRBV20-1; j_gene: TRBJ2-2; d_gene: TRBD1; abundance: .
CDR3aa: CASSPQPYEQYF; CDR3nt: TGTGCCAGCAGCCCCCAACCCTACGAGCAGTACTTC; v_gene: TRBV7-9; j_gene: TRBJ2-7; d_gene: .; abundance: few
CDR3aa: CSAGEPQHF; CDR3nt: TGCAGTGCTGGGGAGCCCCAGCATTTT; v_gene: TRBV20-1; j_gene: TRBJ1-5; d_gene: .; abundance: many
CDR3aa: CASSYDGVRSYNEQFF; CDR3nt: TGTGCCAGCAGTTACGACGGGGTGCGCTCCTACAATGAGCAGTTCTTC; v_gene: TRBV6-2/TRBV6-3; j_gene: TRBJ2-1; d_gene: .; abundance: few
CDR3aa: CSAGRWDKNTEAFF; CDR3nt: TGCAGTGCGGGTAGATGGGACAAGAACACTGAAGCTTTCTTT; v_gene: TRBV20-1; j_gene: TRBJ1-1; d_gene: .; abundance: many
CDR3aa: CASSPEWNTEAFF; CDR3nt: TGCGCCAGCAGCCCCGAATGGAACACTGAAGCTTTCTTT; v_gene: TRBV4-3; j_gene: TRBJ1-1; d_gene: .; abundance: .
CDR3aa: CATSRDSEGWTTEAFF; CDR3nt: TGTGCCACCAGCAGAGATAGCGAGGGTTGGACCACTGAAGCTTTCTTT; v_gene: TRBV15; j_gene: TRBJ1-1; d_gene: .; abundance: .